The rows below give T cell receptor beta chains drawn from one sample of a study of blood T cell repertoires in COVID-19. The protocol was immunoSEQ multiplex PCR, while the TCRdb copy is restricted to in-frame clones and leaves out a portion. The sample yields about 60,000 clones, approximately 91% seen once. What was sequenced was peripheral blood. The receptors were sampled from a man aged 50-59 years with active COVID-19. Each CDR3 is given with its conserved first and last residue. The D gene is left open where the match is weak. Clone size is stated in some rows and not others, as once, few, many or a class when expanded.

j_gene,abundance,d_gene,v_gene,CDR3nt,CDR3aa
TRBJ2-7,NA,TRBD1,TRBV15,TGTGCCACCAGCAGCAGACAGGGGCCCTACGAGCAGTACTTC,CATSSRQGPYEQYF
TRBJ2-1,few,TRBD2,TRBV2,TGTGCCAGCAGTGGGTATAGCGGGGCCTACAATGAGCAGTTCTTC,CASSGYSGAYNEQFF
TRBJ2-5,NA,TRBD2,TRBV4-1,TGCGCCAGCAGCCAAGGTAGCGGGGGGGCACAAGAGACCCAGTACTTC,CASSQGSGGAQETQYF
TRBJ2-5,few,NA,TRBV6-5,TGTGCCAGCAGGCGCAGCGGCGAGACCCAGTACTTC,CASRRSGETQYF
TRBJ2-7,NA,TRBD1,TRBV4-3,TGCGCCAGCAGCCAAGATTTTAGACAGGGGCTCTACGAGCAGTACTTC,CASSQDFRQGLYEQYF
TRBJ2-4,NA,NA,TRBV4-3,TGCGCCAGCAGCCACGAGACAGGCGGGGGAACCAAAAACATTCAGTACTTC,CASSHETGGGTKNIQYF
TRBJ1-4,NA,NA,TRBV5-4,TGTGCCAGCAGCTTTTACTCTAATGAAAAACTGTTTTTT,CASSFYSNEKLFF
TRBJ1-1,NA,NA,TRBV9,TGTGCCAGCAGCCTTAGCTTTGGACAGGAAGCTTTCTTT,CASSLSFGQEAFF
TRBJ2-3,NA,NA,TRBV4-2,TGTGCCAGCAGCCAGGGCGGGGTGGGAACAGATACGCAGTATTTT,CASSQGGVGTDTQYF
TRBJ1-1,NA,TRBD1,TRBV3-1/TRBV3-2,TGTGCCAGCAGCCAAGGGACAGGGGGCTTGAACACTGAAGCTTTCTTT,CASSQGTGGLNTEAFF
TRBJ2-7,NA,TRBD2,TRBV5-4,TGTGCCAGCAGCTCCGGGACTAGCGGGGGGGCTCGCGAGCAGTACTTC,CASSSGTSGGAREQYF
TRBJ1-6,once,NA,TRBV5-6,TGTGCCAGCAGCCCTATGGACAGCTTGTATAATTCACCCCTCCACTTT,CASSPMDSLYNSPLHF
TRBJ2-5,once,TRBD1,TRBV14,TGTGCCAGCAGCGTGACAGGGCTCCAAGAGACCCAGTACTTC,CASSVTGLQETQYF
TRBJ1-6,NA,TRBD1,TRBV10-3,TGTGCCATCAGCGGGCAGGACAGGGATGGGGCACCCCTCCACTTT,CAISGQDRDGAPLHF
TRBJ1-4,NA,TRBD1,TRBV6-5,TGTGCCAGCGCCTTCGGGACAGGTCAGGAAAAACTGTTTTTT,CASAFGTGQEKLFF
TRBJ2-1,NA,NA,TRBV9,TGTGCCAGCAGCGCGGGGGTCAATGAGCAGTTCTTC,CASSAGVNEQFF
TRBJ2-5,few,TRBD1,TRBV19,TGTGCCAGTAGTTCCGGACAGGGTTTTACGGAGACCCAGTACTTC,CASSSGQGFTETQYF
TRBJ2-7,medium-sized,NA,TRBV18,TGTGCCAGCTCACCCGCACAGATATCCTACGAGCAGTACTTC,CASSPAQISYEQYF
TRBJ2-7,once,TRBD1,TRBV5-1,TGCGCCAGCAGTTCCGGGACAGGTCTCTACGAGCAGTACTTC,CASSSGTGLYEQYF
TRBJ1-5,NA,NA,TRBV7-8,TGTGCCAGCAGAGCAACAGGGTTGGGCAATCAGCCCCAGCATTTT,CASRATGLGNQPQHF
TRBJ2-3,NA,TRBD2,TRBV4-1,TGCGCCAGCAGCCAAGCGGGGGGGAACACAGATACGCAGTATTTT,CASSQAGGNTDTQYF
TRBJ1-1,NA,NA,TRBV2,TGTGCCAGCAGGTGGGGGCAGAACACTGAAGCTTTCTTT,CASRWGQNTEAFF
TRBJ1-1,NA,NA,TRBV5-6,TGTGCCAGCAGCTTGGTAGGGGACACTGAAGCTTTCTTT,CASSLVGDTEAFF
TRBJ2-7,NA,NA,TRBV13,TGTGCCAGCAGCCCCCAAGACAGGAGGTACGAGCAGTACTTC,CASSPQDRRYEQYF
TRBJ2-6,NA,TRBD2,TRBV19,TGTGCCAGTAGTCCCGGCGGGAGTGTTTCCTCTGGGGCCAACGTCCTGACTTTC,CASSPGGSVSSGANVLTF
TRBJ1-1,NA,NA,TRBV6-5,TGTGCCAGCAGTTCAGGGGACACTGAAGCTTTCTTT,CASSSGDTEAFF
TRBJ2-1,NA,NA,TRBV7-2,TGTGCCAGCAGCTTAGGGCAGGGGGGAACGAATGAGCAGTTCTTC,CASSLGQGGTNEQFF
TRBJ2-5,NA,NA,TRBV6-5,TGTGCCAGCAGTTGGGCAGGGATGGGAGAGACCCAGTACTTC,CASSWAGMGETQYF
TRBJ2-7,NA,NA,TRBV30,TGTGCCTGGAGTACCGGACAGATCTACGAGCAGTACTTC,CAWSTGQIYEQYF
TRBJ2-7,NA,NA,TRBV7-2,TGTGCCAGCAGCTTCCAATCTAACAGCTACGAGCAGTACTTC,CASSFQSNSYEQYF
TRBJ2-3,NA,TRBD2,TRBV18,TGTGCCAGCTCACCACGGGGTAGCGGGGGACACACAGATACGCAGTATTTT,CASSPRGSGGHTDTQYF
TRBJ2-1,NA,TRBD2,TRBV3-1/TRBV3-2,TGTGCCAGCAGCCTCCCGGGACTAGCTGCTTCTGAGCAGTTCTTC,CASSLPGLAASEQFF
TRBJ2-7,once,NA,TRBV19,TGTGCCAGTAGTGACTACGGACAGCCTATCTACGAGCAGTACTTC,CASSDYGQPIYEQYF
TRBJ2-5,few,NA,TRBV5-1,TGCGCCAGCAGAAAACAGGGTACTCAGACCCAGTACTTC,CASRKQGTQTQYF
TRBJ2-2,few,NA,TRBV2,TGTGCCAGCAGTGAATCCTTTACCGGGGAGCTGTTTTTT,CASSESFTGELFF
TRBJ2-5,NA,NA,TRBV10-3,TGTGCCATCAGTGAGTCCTCTCTGGCGGAAGAGACCCAGTACTTC,CAISESSLAEETQYF
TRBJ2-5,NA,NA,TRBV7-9,TGTGCCAGCAGCTCGACACGTGTTCCGACCCAGTACTTC,CASSSTRVPTQYF
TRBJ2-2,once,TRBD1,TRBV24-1,TGTGCCACCAGTTCGGGACAGAAGAACACCGGGGAGCTGTTTTTT,CATSSGQKNTGELFF
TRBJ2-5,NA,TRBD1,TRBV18,TGTGCCAGCTCACCAAGGACAGGAGAGACCCAGTACTTC,CASSPRTGETQYF